This TCR beta chain is from a study of blood T cell repertoires in COVID-19. Study overall: Donors in the United States, Italy and Spain gave samples during acute or convalescent COVID-19. From T cells, B-cell-depleted T cells, or PBMCs came the material, which was cDNA or gDNA.

Original analysis: Amplified reference gene primers provided the basis for estimating nucleated cell counts. Here immunoSEQ multiplex PCR was the method, and the copy in TCRdb shows in-frame clones only, minus some. That table gives V, J and clone size, and the DNA gave D and trimming. The table shows roughly 290,000 clones, with 90% occurring only once. The source of this sequence is a woman in her 30s with COVID-19, enrolled during active disease. Sequences were obtained from peripheral blood.

CDR3 amino acids: CASRRTGGDGANVLTF. The CDR3 nucleotides are TGTGCCAGCAGGCGGACAGGGGGCGATGGGGCCAACGTCCTGACTTTC. V usage is TRBV11-2 and J usage is TRBJ2-6; TRBD1 matches 11 bases. Trimming took 6 bases from V and 3 from J; bases not matched to a gene: 4. In germline, CDR1 is SGHAT, CDR2 FQNNGV. The CDR3 is 16 amino acids.